This T cell receptor beta chain was identified in a study of cytotoxic CD8 clonotypes in ibrutinib-treated CLL. Study-wide background: Response sampling took place at median about 12 months of treatment, range 6 to 36. Study-level findings and limits: Higher clonality was seen at ibrutinib response and a return toward baseline at progression.

Measured with immunoSEQ multiplex PCR; TCRdb has only the in-frame clones, and not every one. Among more than 25,000 clones listed, around three quarters were seen once. With cryopreserved PBMCs as the source, around 2 micrograms of genomic DNA went to TCR beta libraries. A note on this clone: Its target is unknown.

The sequence was collected from a human donor with chronic lymphocytic leukemia. The specimen was PBMCs, collected after 24 months of ibrutinib treatment.

As DNA, the CDR3 is TGTGCCAGCAGCCGGACAGGGGGCGAAGGGGGCACTGAAGCTTTCTTT. Protein: CASSRTGGEGGTEAFF. The chain uses TRBV7-8 and TRBJ1-1, with TRBD1 matching 11 bases. Per germline, CDR1 SGHVS and CDR2 FQNEAQ. Trimming removed 5 bases from V and 4 bases from J; junction bases left unmatched: 9. The CDR3 is 16 residues long.